A single sample is the source of the 21 T cell receptor beta chains below, sequenced in a study of radiation and T cells in renal cell carcinoma (dated by TCRdb to 2020 to 2021). Library creation used the immunoSEQ multiplex PCR assay. This is the immuneACCESS table as TCRdb keeps it, with only in-frame sequences that have V and J called. A part of the clones is gone; compared with another copy, unresolved V genes explain less than half, and the rest is unexplained. Recorded for this sample are about 74,000 clones; 80% to 90% of them occurred a single time. Of the sample, 4.5% to 7% falls within the top ten clones. The sample's time point label is to be understood as: blood 4 weeks post-SBRT, at nephrectomy. According to the study, the label for this sample's treatment or condition signals: 15 Gy SBRT to primary tumor, nephrectomy 4 weeks later. The specimen was blood, collected from a patient whose treatment included radiotherapy and nephrectomy. The receptor set was obtained from a woman between 65 and 79 years old with renal cell carcinoma.

The CDR3 DNA sequence: TGTGCCTGGAGTGTAAAGGTGGGGACAGGGGCCTACGAGCAGTACTTC. Encoded protein: CAWSVKVGTGAYEQYF. V usage is TRBV30 and J usage is TRBJ2-7, with 10 bases matching TRBD1. Germline V gene data show CDR1 as GTSNPN and CDR2 as SVGIG (reference sequence). The CDR3 extends over 16 amino acids. Trimming cost V 0 bases and J 2 bases; bases outside gene matches: 7.

This chain links TRBV10-2 with TRBJ1-1, with D possibly being TRBD1 (6 bases). The CDR3 is made up of 14 amino acids. Trimming cost V 1 base and J 6 bases, with 12 bases left between them. Germline values: CDR1 WSHSY, CDR2 SAAADI. This CDR3 is CASSELGGTAEAFF. For the CDR3, the DNA is TGCGCCAGCAGTGAGTTAGGGGGTACCGCTGAAGCTTTCTTT.

The rearrangement joins TRBV2 to TRBJ2-4; TRBD1 agrees at 8 bases. In germline, CDR1 is SNHLY, CDR2 FYNNEI. The CDR3 extends over 15 amino acids. The V segment lost 5 bases and the J segment 3 bases; nucleotides outside the gene matches: 6. CDR3 sequence reads: CASSLTGVDKNIQYF. In DNA, the CDR3 is TGTGCCAGCAGTTTGACAGGGGTAGACAAAAACATTCAGTACTTC.

CDR3 sequence reads: CASSLETGWAGELFF. The CDR3 DNA reads as TGTGCCAGCAGCTTAGAGACAGGATGGGCCGGGGAGCTGTTTTTT. V and J are TRBV7-3 and TRBJ2-2; D is possibly TRBD1 (6 bases). There are 15 residues in the CDR3. The germline V gene encodes CDR1 SGHTA and CDR2 FQGTGA. V was clipped by 2 bases and J by 6 bases, with 13 bases between them. The entire variable domain, with the rest obtained from reference TRBV7-3 and TRBJ2-2, is as follows: GAGVSQTPSNKVTEKGKYVELRCDPISGHTALYWYRQSLGQGPEFLIYFQGTGAADDSGLPNDRFFAVRPEGSVSTLKIQRTERGDSAVYLCASSLETGWAGELFFGEGSRLTVL.

The V gene is TRBV5-4, the J gene TRBJ2-1; 11 bases line up with TRBD2. The length of the CDR3 is 19 residues. V shed 2 bases and J 3 bases; nucleotides not matched to a gene: 13. Germline CDR1 SGHNT, CDR2 YYREEE (reference sequence). The CDR3 DNA sequence: TGTGCCAGCAGCTTAGCCTTAGCGGGGGGGCGTAGTGTCTACAATGAGCAGTTCTTC. Its translation is CASSLALAGGRSVYNEQFF.

The J gene is TRBJ2-1, the V gene TRBV9, with D perhaps being TRBD1 or TRBD2 (5 bases each). Trimming cost V 0 bases and J 4 bases, with 8 bases left between them. The length of the CDR3 is 14 residues. Germline V gives CDR1 SGDLS, CDR2 YYNGEE. The CDR3 sequence is CASSVGDEYNEQFF. In DNA, the CDR3 is TGTGCCAGCAGCGTAGGGGACGAATACAATGAGCAGTTCTTC.

The CDR3 reads CASRGTGNYLYNEQFF. In DNA, the CDR3 is TGTGCCAGCAGGGGGACGGGGAACTACCTATACAATGAGCAGTTCTTC. V gene TRBV2 combines with J gene TRBJ2-1; TRBD1 or TRBD2 may be the D gene (5 bases each). V was trimmed by 6 bases and J by 4 bases, leaving 19 bases between them. The length of the CDR3 is 16 residues. Per the germline V gene, CDR1 is SNHLY and CDR2 is FYNNEI.

The genes are TRBV27 and TRBJ2-3, with D tentatively TRBD1 or TRBD2 (5 bases each). V lost 3 bases and J lost 4, with 11 bases in between. In germline, CDR1 is MNHEY, CDR2 SMNVEV (reference sequence). CDR3 length equals 14 residues. CDR3 in DNA: TGTGCCAGCAGTTTCGGGACCTACGCAGATACGCAGTATTTT. Residues: CASSFGTYADTQYF.

The V call is TRBV6-5, the J call TRBJ1-1; D not certain. V lost 5 bases and J 0 bases, leaving 13 bases between the germline ends. The CDR3 has 15 residues. Germline loops: CDR1 MNHEY, CDR2 SVGAGI. The CDR3 bases are TGTGCCAGCAGTCCTCCCGGGGTGATGAACACTGAAGCTTTCTTT. Translated, it gives CASSPPGVMNTEAFF.

The chain is built from TRBV5-1 and TRBJ1-6; TRBD1 matches 8 bases. Germline CDR1 is SGHRS and CDR2 is YFSETQ. J was trimmed by 10 bases and V by 2 bases; bases with no gene match: 8. This CDR3 is built from 15 residues. The CDR3 is CASSFSPGGVSPLHF. The CDR3 DNA reads TGCGCCAGCAGCTTCTCGCCAGGGGGCGTCTCACCCCTCCACTTT.

The genes are TRBV15 and TRBJ2-1; tentatively, D is TRBD1 or TRBD2 (5 bases each). From germline, CDR1 is LNHNV and CDR2 YYDKDF (reference sequence). The CDR3 spans 18 residues. V was clipped by 1 base and J by 0 bases, with 16 bases between them. The CDR3 nucleotides read TGTGCCACCAGCAGAGGTTCTCAGAGGGGCAGCTCCTACAATGAGCAGTTCTTC. Protein: CATSRGSQRGSSYNEQFF.

This clone appeared once. V and J are TRBV19 and TRBJ2-1, with 7 bases matching TRBD1. The CDR3 consists of 14 residues. With 7 bases clipped from V and 8 bases from J, the junction kept 11 bases outside the gene matches. Germline V lookup: CDR1 LNHDA, CDR2 SQIVND (reference sequence). This CDR3 reads CASKQGGPGYEQFF. In nucleotides, the CDR3 is TGTGCCAGTAAACAAGGGGGCCCGGGGTATGAGCAGTTCTTC.

In DNA form, the CDR3 reads TGTGCCAGCAGCGTAGGCGGGGGGAATGCCTATGGCTACACCTTC. Amino acids: CASSVGGGNAYGYTF. The V and J genes are TRBV9 and TRBJ1-2; a possible D gene is TRBD1 (5 bases). The germline gives CDR1 SGDLS, CDR2 YYNGEE. V lost 0 bases to trimming and J lost 4 bases, with 13 bases between them. The CDR3 extends over 15 amino acids.

The chain couples TRBV4-1 to TRBJ1-2; D might be TRBD1 (5 bases). The CDR3 has 14 amino acids. Per the germline V gene, CDR1 is MGHRA and CDR2 is YSYEKL. Trimming stripped 5 bases from V and 2 bases from J, with 12 bases between. The CDR3: CASSSGTGNYGYTF. CDR3 sequence (DNA): TGCGCCAGCAGCTCCGGGACGGGGAACTATGGCTACACCTTC.

The chain links TRBV5-4 to TRBJ1-1; D uncertain. The CDR3 spans 14 residues. Germline CDR1 is SGHNT and CDR2 is YYREEE (reference sequence). V lost 0 bases and J lost 5, with 11 bases in between. CDR3 coding DNA: TGTGCCAGCAGCTTGGCACTGCCGGGGACTGAAGCTTTCTTT. It translates to CASSLALPGTEAFF.

This sequence joins TRBV6-5 and TRBJ2-7; 8 bases fit TRBD2. This CDR3 contains 14 residues. Germline V CDR1 and CDR2: MNHEY, SVGAGI. J was trimmed by 4 bases and V by 2 bases; bases with no gene match: 4. DNA for the CDR3: TGTGCCAGCAGTTACGCGGGGGGCAGTTACGAGCAGTACTTC. Amino acid sequence: CASSYAGGSYEQYF.

This rearrangement joins TRBV5-3 to TRBJ1-5, with a tentative D call TRBD1 (6 bases). TRBV5-3 is sorted into the ORF group, with uncertain function. V dropped 0 bases and J dropped 3 bases, with 13 bases sitting between them. CDR3 length: 16 residues. The CDR3 coding sequence is TGTGCCAGAAGCTTGGTCAACAGGGCTTACAATCAGCCCCAGCATTTT. This encodes CARSLVNRAYNQPQHF.

This rearrangement joins TRBV5-4 to TRBJ1-2, with D possibly matching TRBD1 (5 bases). CDR1 is SGHNT and CDR2 is YYREEE in the germline V gene (reference sequence). The V end lost 0 bases, the J end lost 3 bases, and 12 bases lay between the germline ends. The CDR3 loop spans 15 amino acids. CDR3 DNA sequence: TGTGCCAGCAGCTTGGCCTTAGAAGGGGACTATGGCTACACCTTC. Its translation: CASSLALEGDYGYTF.

This chain connects TRBV19 to TRBJ1-3; D ambiguous. This CDR3 region has 15 residues. Trimming left V 4 bases short and J 0 bases short, with 10 bases between. CDR1 and CDR2 from the germline V gene are LNHDA and SQIVND (reference sequence). In DNA, the CDR3 is TGTGCCAGTAGTACAGACATGACCTCTGGAAACACCATATATTTT. This sequence encodes CASSTDMTSGNTIYF.

The rearrangement uses TRBV6-5 and TRBJ2-7; D gene unclear. The V gene lost 6 bases and the J gene lost 0 bases, with 12 bases spanning the gap. The germline V gene has CDR1 MNHEY and CDR2 SVGAGI. This CDR3 comprises 14 residues. The CDR3 region is CASSGPVSSYEQYF. The CDR3 nucleotides read TGTGCCAGCAGCGGGCCAGTGAGCTCCTACGAGCAGTACTTC.

The gene calls are TRBV18 and TRBJ2-5; D tentatively fits TRBD1 or TRBD2 (5 bases each). Germline V gives CDR1 KGHSH, CDR2 LQKENI. V was clipped by 2 bases and J by 2 bases, with 9 bases between them. CDR3 length equals 14 residues. DNA for the CDR3: TGTGCCAGCTCACCAGGGACGGTACAAGAGACCCAGTACTTC. Translating gives CASSPGTVQETQYF.